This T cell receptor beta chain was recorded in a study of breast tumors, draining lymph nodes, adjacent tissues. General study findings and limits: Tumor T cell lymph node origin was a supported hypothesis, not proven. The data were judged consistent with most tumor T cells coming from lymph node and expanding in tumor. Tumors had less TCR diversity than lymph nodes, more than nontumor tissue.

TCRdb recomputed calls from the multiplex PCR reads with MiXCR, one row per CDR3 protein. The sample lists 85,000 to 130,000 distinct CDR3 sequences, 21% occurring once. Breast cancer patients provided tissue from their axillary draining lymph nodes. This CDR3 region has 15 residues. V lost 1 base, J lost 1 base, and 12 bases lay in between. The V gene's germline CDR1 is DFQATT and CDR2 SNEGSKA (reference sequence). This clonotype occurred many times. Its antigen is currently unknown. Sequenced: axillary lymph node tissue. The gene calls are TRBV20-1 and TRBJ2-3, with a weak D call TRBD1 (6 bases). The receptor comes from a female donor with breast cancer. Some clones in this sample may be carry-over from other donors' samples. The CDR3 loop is CSARGGGIGTDTQYF. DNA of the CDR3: TGCAGTGCTAGAGGAGGGGGTATTGGCACAGATACGCAGTATTTT.